This T cell receptor beta chain was identified during a study of T cell changes during pregnancy in multiple sclerosis. Trimming removed 2 bases from V and 4 bases from J; junction bases left unmatched: 13. Germline loops: CDR1 ENHRY, CDR2 SYGVKD. This CDR3 region has 17 residues. Assay: immunoSEQ multiplex PCR; the TCRdb copy retains only in-frame clones and omits some. The data hold fewer than 90,000 clones, with over 85% observed a single time. The chain is built from TRBV10-3 and TRBJ2-7; the match to TRBD2 covers 8 bases. The source is a female donor in good health, enrolled as a control in a pregnancy study. This sample comprised peripheral blood, obtained after pregnancy. The CDR3: CAISETPLAGTHYEQYF. In DNA, the CDR3 is TGTGCCATCAGTGAGACCCCATTAGCGGGAACCCATTACGAGCAGTACTTC.